Detailed here is one T cell receptor (beta chain). Which antigen it targets is not known. Nothing much larger sits one base from this clone, and base qualities are not available. This specimen comes from a study of T cells in Graves' hyperthyroidism and ophthalmopathy (dated by TCRdb to between 2018 and 2021). Regarding the research as a whole: TCR V-J signatures able to tell the groups apart were searched for in a discovery cohort of 90 to 100 patients, of whom over 40 had Graves' ophthalmopathy and roughly 58 had stable Graves' hyperthyroidism. An independent validation cohort of around 19 hyperthyroidism patients and 17 patients who later progressed to ophthalmopathy tested prospective prediction of ophthalmopathy. The approximately 98 discovery patients were randomly divided into training and test sets at a 7:3 ratio. The study also compared thyroid tissue and blood T-cell repertoires from 6 or 7 Graves' hyperthyroidism patients. After blood sampling, hyperthyroidism patients were treated with methimazole at a starting dose of 30 mg daily, and ophthalmopathy patients were treated with high-dose intravenous methylprednisolone. The paper describes TCR Vbeta CDR3 sequencing of 135 peripheral blood samples, made up of some 42 ophthalmopathy patients, over 70 hyperthyroidism patients and around 17 progressor patients. Points the paper makes about the study in general: No statistical method was used to fix the sample size in advance, and group allocation was not hidden from the investigators. Most expanded thyroid clonotypes (frequency above 0.001) were also detected in blood, a finding suggesting that blood repertoires may reflect thyroid immune responses. In validation, the model predicted progression to ophthalmopathy with around 71% sensitivity and 72.22% specificity, a median of about six months before onset. Ophthalmopathy was separated from stable hyperthyroidism by a 13 V-J signature model, with approximately 90% sensitivity and around 81% specificity obtained in cross-validation and 80%/75% obtained in testing.

A patient counted as having stable Graves' hyperthyroidism if no progression to ophthalmopathy occurred over 18 months of follow-up. Hyperthyroidism patients were aged 18 to 65 years and newly diagnosed, with disease duration of less than 2 months. Patients with uncontrolled infections, other autoimmune diseases, pregnancy or lactation were excluded. Diagnoses were based on clinical symptoms, serum thyroxine and TRAb, thyroid ultrasound and orbital computed tomography. Trizol reagent was used to extract total RNA, and RNA quality was then checked on an Agilent 2100 Bioanalyzer. V and J are truncated by 0 bases and 9 bases respectively, leaving an intervening sequence of 6 bases. Including the terminal cysteine and phenylalanine, the CDR3 comprises 10 residues. The CDR3 DNA has 30 bases and is translated from base 1. The germline V gene (reference sequence) sets CDR1 to DFQATT and CDR2 to SNEGSKA.

The TCR beta CDR3 regions were amplified from the RNA transcripts. The TCR CDR3 was subjected to a first round of RT-PCR using the HTBI primer set and the Qiagen OneStep RT-PCR kit. The libraries were constructed in a second round of multiplex PCR and then size-selected and purified. Sequencing of the libraries was done on an Illumina HiSeq2000 using paired-end 100 bp reads. The study's own analysis went as follows. Raw data were processed with SOAPnuke, discarding reads with adapters, uncalled bases, mean Phred below 15, or no exact constant-primer or identifier match. COPE v1.2.5 was used to merge high-quality paired reads, and clonotypes were defined as unique nucleotide sequences. MiTCR v1.1 was used to align the clonotypes against IMGT TRBV, TRBD and TRBJ reference segments. The analysis was restricted to V-J combinations with a frequency above 0.0001, which together covered about 99% of the repertoires. A TCS score was defined as the ratio between F50 (clonal expansion) and ExV (chaos), using BLOSUM62-based TCRdist between CDR3 peptides within each V-J. Welch's t-statistics and random forest reduced fewer than 600 V-J features to about 12, which were used in a naive Bayes classifier (R e1071). The similarity between thyroid and blood repertoires was quantified using the Morisita-Horn index. TCRdb ran its own pipeline on the public reads, namely fastp trimming at Q25 and MiXCR clone calling, and kept in-frame beta chains. Each entry is one CDR3 protein sequence, shown with its most common DNA and genes. The V and J calls follow TCRdb's processing rather than the paper's. In this sample the table shows almost 600,000 distinct CDR3 sequences, about 43% of which occur a single time. The ten largest clones add up to approximately 8.4% of the sample.

The clonotype originates from a young woman with Graves' hyperthyroidism. Sequenced material: peripheral blood or thyroid tissue (not recorded which). The V and J segments used are TRBV20-1 and TRBJ2-7; possibly the D gene is TRBD2, per 6 matching bases. The CDR3 reads CSAREGGQYF. The nucleotides read TGCAGTGCTAGAGAGGGGGGGCAGTACTTC.